What follows are 18 T cell receptor beta chains derived from one specimen sequenced in a study of siplizumab effects on memory and regulatory T cells. Libraries were prepared by immunoSEQ multiplex PCR; TCRdb keeps only in-frame clonotypes and omits some of them. The table lists about 26,000 clones, around 83% of them singletons. Sequenced input: memory CD4+ T cells sorted from blood. All receptors come from a human donor in good health.

The chain combines TRBV7-4 with TRBJ2-1; D may correspond to TRBD1 or TRBD2 (5 bases each). V was trimmed by 3 bases and J by 12 bases, leaving 18 bases between them. The CDR3 covers 14 residues. Germline assignment: CDR1 SGHVT and CDR2 SQSDAQ. The CDR3 nucleotides read TGTGCCAGCAGCTTCCGGGACCTCGAGGGCGGGCAGTTCTTC. It codes for CASSFRDLEGGQFF.

The chain uses TRBV2 and TRBJ2-3; either TRBD1 or TRBD2 may supply D (6 bases each). This CDR3 comprises 16 residues. Trimming shortened V by 4 bases and J by 3 bases, and 17 bases separated the two germline ends. CDR1 and CDR2 (germline): SNHLY, FYNNEI. CDR3 sequence reads: CASSAGAGRGTDTQYF. The CDR3, as DNA: TGTGCCAGCAGTGCGGGGGCGGGACGAGGGACAGATACGCAGTATTTT.

V and J are TRBV5-1 and TRBJ2-1; D perhaps matches TRBD1 (5 bases). CDR1 is SGHRS, CDR2 YFSETQ, per germline. The CDR3 runs 14 residues. V lost 5 bases, J lost 6 bases, and 15 bases lay in between. In DNA, the CDR3 is TGCGCCAGCAGACTGACAGCCCTTTCCAATGAGCAGTTCTTC. It specifies CASRLTALSNEQFF.

V and J are TRBV7-2 and TRBJ2-5, with a weak D call TRBD1 (6 bases). Germline V gene sequence: CDR1 SGHTA, CDR2 FQGNSA. This CDR3 contains 15 residues. The germline V and J ends were trimmed by 5 bases and 2 bases, with 15 bases remaining between them. The CDR3 here is CASSPTGNRQETQYF. The DNA of the CDR3 is TGTGCCAGCAGCCCCACAGGGAATCGGCAAGAGACCCAGTACTTC.

This chain connects TRBV4-1 to TRBJ2-3; no clear D gene. V lost 4 bases and J lost 7, with 15 bases in between. From germline, CDR1 is MGHRA and CDR2 YSYEKL. The CDR3 spans 14 residues. CDR3 in amino acids: CASSRYGPVNTQYF. DNA of the CDR3: TGCGCCAGCAGCCGTTATGGGCCCGTAAATACGCAGTATTTT.

The genes are TRBV10-3 and TRBJ2-1, with 11 bases lining up with TRBD1. V gave up 6 bases and J gave up 5 bases; unmatched junction bases: 6. CDR1 is ENHRY and CDR2 is SYGVKD in the germline V gene. The CDR3 totals 15 residues. In DNA form, the CDR3 reads TGTGCCATCAGGAGGACAGGGGGCGCGGACAATGAGCAGTTCTTC. Encoded protein: CAIRRTGGADNEQFF.

The chain joins TRBV6-1 to TRBJ2-1; the D gene is possibly TRBD2 (5 bases). The CDR3 spans 15 residues. In germline, CDR1 is MNHNS, CDR2 SASEGT. Trimming pared 5 bases from V and 12 bases from J, leaving 23 bases between. The CDR3 loop reads CASSSPGLRQRGQFF. CDR3 DNA sequence: TGTGCCAGCAGTTCCCCCGGACTCAGACAAAGAGGGCAGTTCTTC.

The V call is TRBV5-1, the J call TRBJ2-7, with TRBD1 as a possible D gene (5 bases). Trimming removed 3 bases at V and 0 bases at J, with 19 bases between. Germline loops: CDR1 SGHRS, CDR2 YFSETQ. This CDR3 contains 17 residues. The CDR3 DNA sequence: TGCGCCAGCAGCTACTCGGCGACAGCATCTTACTCCTACGAGCAGTACTTC. Amino acids: CASSYSATASYSYEQYF.

The rearrangement joins TRBV11-2 to TRBJ2-5, with D hard to call. The ends were cut back, 5 bases at V and 7 bases at J, with 8 bases in the middle. Germline CDR1 and CDR2: SGHAT and FQNNGV. The CDR3 sequence is 11 residues long. This CDR3 reads CASSLDWTQYF. The CDR3 DNA sequence: TGTGCCAGCAGCCTCGACTGGACCCAGTACTTC.

In its sample, this clone is medium-sized. CDR3 DNA: TGTGCCAGCAGTGAATCCCAACACCAAGAGACCCAGTACTTC. Protein product: CASSESQHQETQYF. The V and J genes are TRBV25-1 and TRBJ2-5; no reliable D call. The CDR3 is 14 residues long. In germline, CDR1 is MGHDK, CDR2 SYGVNS. With 1 base removed from V and 0 bases from J, the gap between germline ends came to 6 bases.

The rearrangement links TRBV4-3 to TRBJ2-7; 9 positions agree with TRBD1. V gave up 5 bases and J gave up 5 bases; unmatched junction bases: 7. Germline V gene sequence: CDR1 LGHNA, CDR2 YSLEER. CDR3 length: 14 residues. The chain's CDR3 is CASSTRTGGDEQYF. CDR3 sequence (DNA): TGCGCCAGCAGCACCAGAACAGGGGGCGACGAGCAGTACTTC.

The chain is built from TRBV7-2 and TRBJ1-4; D is perhaps TRBD1 (6 bases). CDR1 SGHTA and CDR2 FQGNSA come from the germline V gene. This CDR3 is built from 17 residues. Trimming shortened V by 0 bases and J by 0 bases, and 11 bases separated the two germline ends. The CDR3 DNA follows: TGTGCCAGCAGCTTAGCGGGGGCGGCGACAACTAATGAAAAACTGTTTTTT. Protein product: CASSLAGAATTNEKLFF.

In its sample, this clone was seen once. V and J are TRBV30 and TRBJ2-7; the match to TRBD1 covers 7 bases. There are 16 residues in the CDR3. Germline values: CDR1 GTSNPN, CDR2 SVGIG (reference sequence). Losses at the gene ends were 1 base for V and 1 base for J; bases not matched to a gene: 10. The CDR3 region is CAWSDLDRRASYEQYF. DNA for the CDR3: TGTGCCTGGAGTGATTTGGACAGGCGTGCATCCTACGAGCAGTACTTC.

The chain links TRBV7-2 to TRBJ2-7; 7 bases map to TRBD2. In germline, CDR1 is SGHTA, CDR2 FQGNSA. The ends lost 3 bases at V and 1 base at J; junction bases unmatched: 6. The CDR3 loop spans 15 amino acids. The CDR3 DNA is TGTGCCAGCAGCTTCGGGGGAGGGTCTTCCTACGAGCAGTACTTC. This translates into CASSFGGGSSYEQYF.

The chain has TRBV30 and TRBJ1-2, with D possibly being TRBD1 (5 bases). V was pared by 0 bases and J by 7 bases, with 6 bases between. The CDR3 runs 11 residues. The germline CDR1 and CDR2 sequences are GTSNPN and SVGIG (reference sequence). The CDR3 region is CAWSVGVGYTF. Written as DNA, the CDR3 is TGTGCCTGGAGTGTGGGGGTTGGCTACACCTTC.

The rearrangement uses TRBV11-2 and TRBJ2-7, with TRBD2 matching 8 bases. Trimming cost V 2 bases and J 2 bases; bases outside gene matches: 8. The CDR3 has 16 amino acids. Germline loops: CDR1 SGHAT, CDR2 FQNNGV. The CDR3 sequence is CASSLIPGLDPYEQYF. The CDR3 region has the DNA TGTGCCAGCAGCTTAATACCGGGACTAGACCCCTACGAGCAGTACTTC.

CDR3 in amino acids: CASSVRQSNSPLHF. The CDR3 DNA is TGTGCCAGCAGTGTTCGGCAGAGTAATTCACCCCTCCACTTT. The chain carries TRBV2 and TRBJ1-6; D ambiguous. V dropped 4 bases and J dropped 6 bases, with 10 bases sitting between them. The germline gives CDR1 SNHLY, CDR2 FYNNEI. This CDR3 contains 14 residues.

This chain connects TRBV4-1 to TRBJ2-4; TRBD1 agrees at 7 bases. Germline CDR1 reads MGHRA; CDR2 reads YSYEKL. V shed 4 bases and J 5 bases; nucleotides not matched to a gene: 5. CDR3 length: 14 amino acids. The CDR3 sequence is CASSLSGQQNIQYF. CDR3 bases: TGCGCCAGCAGCCTATCGGGACAGCAAAACATTCAGTACTTC.